These 4 T cell receptor beta chains were all obtained from the same sample, sequenced in a study of T and B cells in COVID-19 patients (dated by TCRdb to the early 2020s). The listed sequencing device is Illumina MiSeq. TRB rearrangements were amplified by multiplex PCR with BIOMED2 TRB-A/B primer pools. TCRdb passed the public sequencing reads through fastp at Q25 and MiXCR, retaining productive beta sequences. Each entry merges the rows of one CDR3 protein and shows their most common DNA and genes. The sample yields 20,000 to 30,000 distinct CDR3 sequences; about 30% were counted once. Around 1.6% of the sample is in the top ten clones. Genomic DNA extracted from blood was used in amounts of 250-500 ng for amplification of TRB repertoires. Sequencing was performed on blood. Receptor source: a human donor who had recovered from COVID-19.

This clonotype was seen only once. The junction does not match germline at one end; this may be a read error. The CDR3 region is CASILVGDRGIGELFF. The CDR3 DNA sequence: TGTGCCAGCATCTTGGTGGGGGACAGGGGGATCGGGGAGCTGTTTTTT. The chain uses TRBV5-5 and TRBJ2-2, with 11 bases fitting TRBD1. The V gene's germline CDR1 is SGHKS and CDR2 YYEKEE (reference sequence). This CDR3 region has 16 residues.

V gene TRBV5-1 combines with J gene TRBJ2-3, with 9 bases aligning to TRBD1. V dropped 0 bases and J dropped 4; count of bases not matched to a gene: 9. CDR1 is SGHRS and CDR2 is YFSETQ in the germline V gene. The CDR3 sequence is 17 residues long. The CDR3 spells CASSLVVDRGFADTQYF. DNA for the CDR3: TGCGCCAGCAGCTTGGTGGTGGACAGGGGTTTCGCAGATACGCAGTATTTT.

This clonotype is termed medium-sized. J is TRBJ2-1 and V is TRBV27; no reliable D call. V was trimmed by 2 bases and J by 1 base, leaving 9 bases between them. The CDR3 is 15 residues long. CDR1 is MNHEY, CDR2 SMNVEV, per germline (reference sequence). The DNA for the CDR3 is TGTGCCAGCAGTTTAAGCTATCCTTCCTACAATGAGCAGTTCTTC. Translated: CASSLSYPSYNEQFF.

With regard to this clonotype: An end of the junction differs from the germline gene, which may be a read error. The chain uses TRBV6-5 and TRBJ2-7; no reliable D call. This CDR3 comprises 13 residues. CDR1 and CDR2 (germline): MNHEY, SVGAGI. Here the CDR3 reads CSSSYGIPYEQYF. The DNA for the CDR3 is TGTTCCAGCAGTTACGGTATCCCCTACGAGCAGTACTTC.